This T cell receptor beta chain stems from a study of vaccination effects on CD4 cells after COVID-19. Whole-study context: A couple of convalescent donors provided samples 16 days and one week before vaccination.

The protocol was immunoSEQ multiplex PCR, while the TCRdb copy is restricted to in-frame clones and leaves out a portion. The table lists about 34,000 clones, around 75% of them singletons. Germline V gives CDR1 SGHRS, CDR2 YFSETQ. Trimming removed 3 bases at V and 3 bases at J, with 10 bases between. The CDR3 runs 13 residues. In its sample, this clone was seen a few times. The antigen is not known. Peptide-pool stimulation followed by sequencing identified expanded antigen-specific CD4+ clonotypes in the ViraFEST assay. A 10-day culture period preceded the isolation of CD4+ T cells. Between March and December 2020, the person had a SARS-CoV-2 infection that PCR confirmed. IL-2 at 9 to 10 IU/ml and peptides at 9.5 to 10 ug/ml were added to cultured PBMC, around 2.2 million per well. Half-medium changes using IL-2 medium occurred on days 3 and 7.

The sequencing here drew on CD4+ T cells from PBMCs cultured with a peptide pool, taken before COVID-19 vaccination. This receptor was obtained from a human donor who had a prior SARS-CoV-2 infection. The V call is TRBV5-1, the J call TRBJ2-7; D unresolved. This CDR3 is CASSSRGNYEQYF. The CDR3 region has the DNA TGCGCCAGCAGCTCTCGAGGAAACTACGAGCAGTACTTC.